This record covers a single TCR beta chain. No antigen is known for it. No base quality values were provided; no much bigger clone lies one nucleotide off. The cohort was made up of 500 to 850 healthy bone marrow donors. All cohort members were sampled while nominally healthy, although unrecorded immune exposures were likely present. The donor tested CMV seropositive and was one of the 289 seropositive cohort members. Each donor provided a peripheral blood sample, and peripheral blood mononuclear cells were used for TCR beta sequencing. Genomic DNA was extracted from the blood cell samples with the Qiagen DNeasy Blood Extraction Kit. The sample is drawn from a study of cytomegalovirus exposure and HLA in healthy donors listed by TCRdb under 2017. General notes on the study: According to an earlier analysis of 550 to 750 of the donors, some 180 million T cells yielded roughly 100 million unique TCR beta sequences and 276 Gb of sequence data. Rather than using new phenotypic data, the later analysis identified candidate immune exposures from TCR beta sequences and from how often those sequences occurred across donors. In a later analysis, previously published TCR beta repertoires from about 640 donors were re-analyzed and high-resolution HLA genotyping was added so that TCR occurrence patterns could be studied. An early release that covered roughly 600 HLA-typed donors contained about 290 gigabases of sequencing data and tens of millions of unique TCR sequences. A separate validation cohort of roughly 130 different subjects was used in addition to the 666-subject first cohort. A few DR-DQ haplotypes were treated as single units for association and clustering because of strong linkage in the cohort. Class I and class II HLA loci were covered by the typing at four-digit resolution. High-throughput TCR immunosequencing, statistical association of individual TCRs with disease status, and machine learning were combined to predict cytomegalovirus infection status. Donor age, sex, ethnicity and CMV serostatus were compiled together with the repertoire data. Genome-wide SNP genotypes for about three fifths of the roughly 670 donors were used in a later genetic analysis, which treated that subset as a discovery cohort. On average, over 200,000 unique TCR beta nucleotide sequences were sequenced per donor among 398 genotyped donors of the cohort, with roughly a sixth of those sequences being non-productive. Typing coverage differed by locus: A, B, C, DRB1 and DQB1 were typed in about 620-630 donors, DQA1 in approximately 520, DPA1 in some 600, and DPB1 in 472. The genetic ancestry cluster associated with self-reported Caucasian donors included roughly four fifths of the approximately 410 genotyped donors. All discovery cohort repertoires had been generated using a single sequencing platform. In an earlier analysis of roughly 540 of the donors, high-throughput TCR beta sequencing was used to judge whether each TCR beta V gene segment behaved as functional or pseudogenic. The study was designed to test whether signatures of past pathogen exposure could be identified by cataloging public T cell receptors. The study profiled the T cell repertoires of 500 to 800 subjects by immunosequencing and related them to cytomegalovirus serostatus. Overall results and qualifications from the work: Several of the top co-occurrence clusters appeared to be linked to parvovirus B19, influenza, CMV and Epstein-Barr virus, according to a later analysis. Most CMV-associated TCR beta chains appeared to be HLA-restricted in a later analysis, and the HLA associations seemed to be driven largely by CMV exposure. According to a later analysis, TCR association rates differed among HLA loci, with DRB1 alleles showing the most associated TCRs and HLA-C alleles showing the fewest. The presence/absence analyses assumed that sequencing depth was roughly uniform across donors, and that assumption may not be true. In both the original and validation cohorts, the classifier was reported to diagnose cytomegalovirus status with high specificity and sensitivity. The authors suggested that the approach could potentially be extended to other disease states and immunological phenotypes. A further reported finding was that TCR beta sequences accurately predicted the HLA-A and HLA-B alleles for most subjects in the first cohort. In vitro tests confirmed that a few of the cytomegalovirus-associated TCR beta chains recognize cytomegalovirus antigens. According to a later genetic analysis, donors in an Asian-associated ancestry cluster had fewer N-insertions in productive TCRs than the roughly 700-donor mean. In a later analysis, around 17,000 TCR beta sequences were associated with specific HLA alleles at a false discovery rate of 0.05. Strong co-occurrence of HLA alleles, especially DR and DQ, made assigning TCR associations to individual alleles difficult. A cluster of highly shared sequence variants was judged likely to represent a technical artifact of the sequencing pipeline. An association between a missense DCLRE1C variant and V-gene and J-gene trimming of TCR beta chains was found in a later genetic analysis and replicated in an independent cohort. The study gave a list of about 160 TCR beta chains associated with cytomegalovirus. In an earlier analysis of over 550 of the donors, most TCR beta V segments were observed in productive rearrangements about 87% or about 30% of the time, broadly matching IMGT annotations. While some public TCRs were present in many individuals, most TCR sequences turned up only very rarely across donors. Because HLA typing was unavailable for some donors at each locus, only the typed subset was used in association tests. Because the 87-base-pair reads could not distinguish some IMGT-functional V segments, including TRBV6-2 and TRBV6-3, those segments were excluded. The earlier analysis of 587 of the donors excluded 15 to 20 rarely observed V segments, including chromosome 9 orphons, because counts were too low. Immune exposure information for the cohort was limited to CMV serostatus. This cohort had only TCR beta chains sequenced, and the lack of alpha or paired-chain data limited which features could be detected. Correlated functional status among segregating V segments might be attributable to linkage disequilibrium, but an unknown experimental factor could not be ruled out. Compared with equally common non-associated chains, HLA-associated TCR beta chains in a later analysis were more clonally expanded and had lower generation probabilities.

Receptors were amplified or captured by the immunoSEQ multiplex PCR assay. A mixture of 60 forward primers for TCR Vbeta segments and 13 reverse primers for TCR Jbeta segments was used in the multiplex PCR. The CDR3 region of rearranged TCR beta genes was amplified from genomic DNA by a multiplex PCR assay. On the Illumina HiSeq System, the amplified TCR beta libraries were sequenced as 87-base-pair reads. The original methods were these. In a later analysis, some 80 million unique TCR beta chains were counted across the approximately 640 repertoires, and around 10 million of these chains were shared by at least two donors. Raw reads were error-corrected and collapsed into unique sequences by a nearest-neighbor algorithm in which closely related sequences were merged to remove PCR and sequencing errors. CDR3 sequences were aligned to IMGT reference sequences to assign V, D and J gene segments. For a sequence to be retained, a match of at least six nucleotides was required to both a V gene segment and a J gene segment. A rearrangement counted as productive if the CDR3 had no stop codons and remained in frame with V and J, and every other rearrangement counted as non-productive. Following IMGT convention, CDR3 was defined as the stretch from the second conserved V-encoded cysteine up to the conserved J-encoded phenylalanine. In an earlier analysis of around 640 of the donors, sequences lacking an unambiguous match to a single V gene segment were excluded. An earlier analysis of several hundred of the donors called V segments functional above 56.7% productive rearrangements and segregating when the between-donor standard deviation exceeded 5%. A statistical classification framework was built to diagnose cytomegalovirus status from the catalog of TCR beta chain sequences. A later analysis assigned V and J genes by comparing TCR nucleotide sequences with IMGT/GENE-DB human TR gene sequences. In a later analysis, CDR3 sequences and most-parsimonious VDJ recombination scenarios were assigned using the TCRdist pipeline. In a later analysis, each TCR beta chain was defined by its CDR3 amino acid sequence together with its V-gene family, and reads without a unique V-gene family were excluded. To address suspected cross-contamination and a sequencing artifact, a later analysis removed roughly 580 highly shared, low-generation-probability nucleotide sequences. A later analysis calculated a clonal expansion index for each public chain from normalized within-repertoire ranks of inferred template counts. In a later analysis, generation probabilities were computed with a VDJ recombination model fitted to out-of-frame rearrangements, and the resulting probabilities were checked against IGoR. Hypergeometric tests were used in a later analysis to score TCR-TCR, TCR-HLA and TCR-CMV co-occurrence, with a repertoire-size bias correction applied to the TCR pairs. A later analysis estimated false discovery rates by permuting HLA or CMV assignments 20 times. In a later analysis, co-occurring TCRs were grouped using DBSCAN, with TCRdist sequence similarity added in when clustering inside HLA-allele-positive subsets. Repertoires with fewer than 30,000 or more than 120,000 public chains were left out of co-occurrence clustering, as were five repertoires with anomalous nucleotide sharing. TCRdb holds this immuneACCESS table with in-frame rearrangements only. Some clones are missing; in checked studies, unresolved V genes explain under half, and the rest has no known cause. V, J and clone size are those of that table, while D and trimming were read from the DNA. For this sample there are over 150,000 clones; 77% appear just once. Of the sample, over 2.5% is held by the ten largest clones.

V lost 3 bases and J lost 3 bases, and the count of bases not matched to a germline gene is 9. The CDR3 spans 17 residues, from the cysteine through the phenylalanine. CDR3 DNA only is kept here, 51 bases in frame from base 1. As encoded in the germline V gene, CDR1 is LGHNA while CDR2 is YNFKEQ. This sequence uses TRBV4-2 and TRBJ2-3; TRBD2 aligns with 10 central bases. This receptor was taken from a woman between 40 and 50 years old in good health and CMV-seropositive. Material for sequencing was PBMCs. In nucleotide form, the sequence is TGTGCCAGCAGCCATCCCCCCGGGACTAGCGTTACAGATACGCAGTATTTT. Protein translation: CASSHPPGTSVTDTQYF.